This TCR beta chain was sequenced for a study of OX40 agonist ivuxolimab in advanced cancers. The study, taken as a whole, reports: At doses 0.1 to 3.0 mg/kg, CD4+ and CD8+ clones expanded.

Concerning this clone: Antigen: not known.

Data came from immunoSEQ multiplex PCR; TCRdb stores just in-frame clones and leaves some out. The data hold some 98,000 clones, with roughly 93% observed a single time. With baseline, cycle 4 day 1, and cycle 7 day 1 as timepoints, blood was sampled. The CDR3 is made up of 17 amino acids. Germline CDR1 is LGHNA and CDR2 is YSLEER. Trimming took 4 bases from V and 6 from J, leaving 24 bases between them. The genes are TRBV4-3 and TRBJ1-1; TRBD1 is a possible D gene (6 bases). Sequencing was performed on CD4+ or CD8+ T cells sorted from blood, taken in a trial of the OX40 agonist ivuxolimab. This receptor was obtained from an adult with an advanced solid tumor such as melanoma, head and neck, liver or kidney cancer. CDR3 in DNA: TGCGCCAGCAGCCGAGTCCTTAATGTGGGGGGCTGGGCTGAAGCTTTCTTT. It is translated as CASSRVLNVGGWAEAFF.